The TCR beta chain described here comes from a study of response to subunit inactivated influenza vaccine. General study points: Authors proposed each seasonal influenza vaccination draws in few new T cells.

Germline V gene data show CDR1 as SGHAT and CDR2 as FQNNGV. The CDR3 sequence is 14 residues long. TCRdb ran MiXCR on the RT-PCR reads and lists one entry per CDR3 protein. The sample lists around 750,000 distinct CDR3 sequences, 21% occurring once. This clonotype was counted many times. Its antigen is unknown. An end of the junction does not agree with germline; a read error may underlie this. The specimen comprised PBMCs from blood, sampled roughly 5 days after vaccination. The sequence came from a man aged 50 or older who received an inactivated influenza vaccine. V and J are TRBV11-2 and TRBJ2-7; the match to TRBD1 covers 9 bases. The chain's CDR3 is CASSLGTGSYEQYF. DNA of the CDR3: TGTGCCAGCAGTTTAGGGACAGGGTCGTACGAGCAGTACTTC.